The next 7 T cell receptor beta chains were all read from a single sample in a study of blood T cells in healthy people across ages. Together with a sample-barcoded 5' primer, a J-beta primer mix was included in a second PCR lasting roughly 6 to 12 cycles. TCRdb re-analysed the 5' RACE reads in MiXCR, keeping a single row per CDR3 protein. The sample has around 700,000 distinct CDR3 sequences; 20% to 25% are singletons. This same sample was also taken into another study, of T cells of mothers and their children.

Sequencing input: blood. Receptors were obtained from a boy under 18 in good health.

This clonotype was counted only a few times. The CDR3 nucleotides read TGTGCCAGCAGTTTAATGGGGAGGGGAGGGAACACTGAAGCTTTCTTT. The encoded protein is CASSLMGRGGNTEAFF. The chain recombines TRBV28 with TRBJ1-1; maybe TRBD1 (5 bases). V was shortened by 2 bases and J by 1 base, with 14 bases between the two germline ends. Per germline, CDR1 MDHEN and CDR2 SYDVKM. This CDR3 contains 16 residues.

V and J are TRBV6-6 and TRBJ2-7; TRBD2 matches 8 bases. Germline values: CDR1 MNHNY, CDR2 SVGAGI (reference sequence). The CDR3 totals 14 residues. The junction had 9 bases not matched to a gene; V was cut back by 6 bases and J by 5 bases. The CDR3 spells CASSDTAGEDEQYF. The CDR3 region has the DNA TGTGCCAGCAGCGACACAGCGGGAGAAGACGAGCAGTACTTC.

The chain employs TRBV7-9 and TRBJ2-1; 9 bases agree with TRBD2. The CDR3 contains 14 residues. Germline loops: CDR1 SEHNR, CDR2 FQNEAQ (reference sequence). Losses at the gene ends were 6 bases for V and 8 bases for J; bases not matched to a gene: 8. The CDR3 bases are TGTGCCAGCAGACCCAGCGGGGGGATCGATGAGCAGTTCTTC. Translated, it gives CASRPSGGIDEQFF.

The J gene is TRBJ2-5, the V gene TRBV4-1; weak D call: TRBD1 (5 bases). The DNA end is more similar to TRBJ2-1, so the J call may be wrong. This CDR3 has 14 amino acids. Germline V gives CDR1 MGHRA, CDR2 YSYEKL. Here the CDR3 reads CASSQDRAGHEQFF. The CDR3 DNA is TGCGCCAGCAGCCAAGACAGGGCCGGCCACGAGCAGTTCTTC.

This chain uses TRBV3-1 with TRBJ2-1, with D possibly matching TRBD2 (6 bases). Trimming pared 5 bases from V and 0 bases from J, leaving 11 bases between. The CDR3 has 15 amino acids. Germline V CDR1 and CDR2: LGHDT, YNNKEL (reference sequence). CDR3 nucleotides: TGTGCCAGCAGCTGGGACTCAAGCTCCTACAATGAGCAGTTCTTC. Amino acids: CASSWDSSSYNEQFF.

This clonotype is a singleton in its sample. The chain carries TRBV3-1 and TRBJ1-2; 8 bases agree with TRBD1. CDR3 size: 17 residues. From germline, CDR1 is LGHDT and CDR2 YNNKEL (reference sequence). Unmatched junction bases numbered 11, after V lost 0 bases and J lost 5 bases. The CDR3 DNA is TGTGCCAGCAGCCAAGATGGGTCGGCAGGGGGCGATTATGGCTACACCTTC. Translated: CASSQDGSAGGDYGYTF.

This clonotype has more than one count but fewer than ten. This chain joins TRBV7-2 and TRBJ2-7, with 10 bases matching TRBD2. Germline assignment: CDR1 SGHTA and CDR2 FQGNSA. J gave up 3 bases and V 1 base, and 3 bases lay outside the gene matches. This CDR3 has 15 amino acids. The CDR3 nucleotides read TGTGCCAGCAGCTTAGTCCTAGCGGGGGTCTACGAGCAGTACTTC. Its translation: CASSLVLAGVYEQYF.